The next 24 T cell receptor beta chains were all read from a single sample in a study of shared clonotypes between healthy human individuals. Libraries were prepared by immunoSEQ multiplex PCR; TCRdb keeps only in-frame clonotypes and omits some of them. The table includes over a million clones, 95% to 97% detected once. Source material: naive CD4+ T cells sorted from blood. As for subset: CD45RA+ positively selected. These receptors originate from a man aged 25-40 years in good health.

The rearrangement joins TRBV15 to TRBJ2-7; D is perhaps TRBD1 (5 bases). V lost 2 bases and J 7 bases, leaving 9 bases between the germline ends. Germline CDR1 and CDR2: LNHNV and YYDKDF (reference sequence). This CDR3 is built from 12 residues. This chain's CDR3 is CATSRRQREQYF. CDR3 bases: TGTGCCACCAGCAGAAGACAGAGGGAGCAGTACTTC.

The CDR3 region is CASSQLAGNNNEQFF. The CDR3 DNA reads TGTGCCAGCAGCCAACTAGCGGGAAACAACAATGAGCAGTTCTTC. The genes are TRBV7-7 and TRBJ2-1, with TRBD2 identical over 10 bases. This CDR3 region has 15 residues. The V gene's germline CDR1 is SSHAT and CDR2 FNYEAQ (reference sequence). V shed 5 bases and J 5 bases; nucleotides not matched to a gene: 6.

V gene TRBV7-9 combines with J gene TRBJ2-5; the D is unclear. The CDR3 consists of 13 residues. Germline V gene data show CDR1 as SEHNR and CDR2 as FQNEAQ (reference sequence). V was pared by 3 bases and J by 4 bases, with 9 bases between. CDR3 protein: CASSFTEAETQYF. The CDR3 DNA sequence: TGTGCCAGCAGCTTCACAGAAGCAGAGACCCAGTACTTC.

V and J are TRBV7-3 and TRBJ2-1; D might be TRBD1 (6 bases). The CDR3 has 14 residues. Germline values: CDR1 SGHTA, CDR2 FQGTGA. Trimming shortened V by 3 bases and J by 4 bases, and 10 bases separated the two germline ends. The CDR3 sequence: CASSFQGQYNEQFF. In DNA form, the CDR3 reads TGTGCCAGCAGCTTCCAAGGACAGTACAATGAGCAGTTCTTC.

The CDR3, as DNA: TGTGCCAGCAGCTCTGACAGGAGAAGCTCCTACGAGCAGTACTTC. Amino acids: CASSSDRRSSYEQYF. The chain carries TRBV7-2 and TRBJ2-7; tentative D call: TRBD1 (6 bases). Trimming stripped 4 bases from V and 0 bases from J, with 13 bases between. The germline V gene encodes CDR1 SGHTA and CDR2 FQGNSA. This CDR3 spans 15 amino acids.

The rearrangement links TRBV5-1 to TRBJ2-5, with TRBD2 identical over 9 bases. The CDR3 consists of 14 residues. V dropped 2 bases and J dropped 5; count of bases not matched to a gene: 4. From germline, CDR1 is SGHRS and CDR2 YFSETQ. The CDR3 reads CASSFSGSFETQYF. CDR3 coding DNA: TGCGCCAGCAGCTTTAGCGGGAGTTTTGAGACCCAGTACTTC. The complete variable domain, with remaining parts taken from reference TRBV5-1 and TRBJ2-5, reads KAGVTQTPRYLIKTRGQQVTLSCSPISGHRSVSWYQQTPGQGLQFLFEYFSETQRNKGNFPGRFSGRQFSNSRSEMNVSTLELGDSALYLCASSFSGSFETQYFGPGTRLLVL.

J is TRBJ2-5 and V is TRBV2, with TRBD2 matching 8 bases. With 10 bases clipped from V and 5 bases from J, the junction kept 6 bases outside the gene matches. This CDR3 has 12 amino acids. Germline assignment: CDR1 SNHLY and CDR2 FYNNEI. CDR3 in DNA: TGTGCCACAGGGACTAGTAGCGAGACCCAGTACTTC. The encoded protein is CATGTSSETQYF.

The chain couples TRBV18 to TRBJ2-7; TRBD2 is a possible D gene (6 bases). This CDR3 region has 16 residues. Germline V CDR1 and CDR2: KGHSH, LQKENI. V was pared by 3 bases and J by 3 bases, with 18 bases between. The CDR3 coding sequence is TGTGCCAGCTCACCGTCCCTTGCGGGACGCAACTACGAGCAGTACTTC. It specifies CASSPSLAGRNYEQYF.

The CDR3 DNA is TGTGCCAGCAGCTTAGTCCCGGGGTGGGATACGCAGTATTTT. Amino acids: CASSLVPGWDTQYF. This chain uses TRBV5-5 with TRBJ2-3; tentative D call: TRBD2 (5 bases). Trimming removed 2 bases from V and 6 bases from J, with 13 bases in between. Germline-derived CDR1 and CDR2 are SGHKS and YYEKEE (reference sequence). The CDR3 totals 14 residues.

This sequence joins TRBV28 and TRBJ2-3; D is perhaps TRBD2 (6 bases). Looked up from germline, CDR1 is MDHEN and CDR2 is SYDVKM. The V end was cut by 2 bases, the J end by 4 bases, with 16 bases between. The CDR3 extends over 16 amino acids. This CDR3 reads CASSLPGEDSADTQYF. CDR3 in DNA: TGTGCCAGCAGTTTACCCGGGGAGGACTCGGCAGATACGCAGTATTTT.

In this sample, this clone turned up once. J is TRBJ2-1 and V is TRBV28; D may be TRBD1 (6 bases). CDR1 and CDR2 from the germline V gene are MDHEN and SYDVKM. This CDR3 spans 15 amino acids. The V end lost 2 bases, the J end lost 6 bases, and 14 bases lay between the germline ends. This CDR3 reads CASSLEMRRGNEQFF. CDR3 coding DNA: TGTGCCAGCAGTTTAGAGATGCGCAGGGGCAATGAGCAGTTCTTC. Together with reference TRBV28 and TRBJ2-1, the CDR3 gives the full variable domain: DVKVTQSSRYLVKRTGEKVFLECVQDMDHENMFWYRQDPGLGLRLIYFSYDVKMKEKGDIPEGYSVSREKKERFSLILESASTNQTSMYLCASSLEMRRGNEQFFGPGTRLTVL.

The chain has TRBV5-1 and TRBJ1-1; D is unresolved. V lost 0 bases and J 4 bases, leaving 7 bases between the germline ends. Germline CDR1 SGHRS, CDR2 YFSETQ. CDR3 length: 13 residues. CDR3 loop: CASSLGRTTEAFF. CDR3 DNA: TGCGCCAGCAGCTTGGGGAGGACCACTGAAGCTTTCTTT.

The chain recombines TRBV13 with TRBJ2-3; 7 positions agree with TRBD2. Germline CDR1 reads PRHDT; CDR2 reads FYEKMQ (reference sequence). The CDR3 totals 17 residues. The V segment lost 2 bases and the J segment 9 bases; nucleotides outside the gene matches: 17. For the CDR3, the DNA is TGTGCCAGCAGCTTAAAGTTGGCGGGAGCGAGGGTTGGGACGCAGTATTTT. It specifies CASSLKLAGARVGTQYF.

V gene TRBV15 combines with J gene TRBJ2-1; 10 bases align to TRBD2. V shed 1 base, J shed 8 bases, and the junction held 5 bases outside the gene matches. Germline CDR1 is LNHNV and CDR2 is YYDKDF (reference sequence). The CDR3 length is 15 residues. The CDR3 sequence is CATSRGPSGSYEQFF. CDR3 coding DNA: TGTGCCACCAGCAGAGGGCCTAGCGGGAGCTATGAGCAGTTCTTC.

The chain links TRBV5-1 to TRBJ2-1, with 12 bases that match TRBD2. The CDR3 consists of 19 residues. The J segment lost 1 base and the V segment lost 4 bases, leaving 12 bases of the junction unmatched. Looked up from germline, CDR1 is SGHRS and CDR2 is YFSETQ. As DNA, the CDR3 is TGCGCCAGCAGCAAGCTAGCGGGAGGGGTATCGAGTTCCTACAATGAGCAGTTCTTC. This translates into CASSKLAGGVSSSYNEQFF.

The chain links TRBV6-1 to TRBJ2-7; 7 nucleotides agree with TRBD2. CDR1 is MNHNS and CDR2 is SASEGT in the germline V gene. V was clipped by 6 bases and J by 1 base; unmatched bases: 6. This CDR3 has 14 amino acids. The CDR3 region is CASRNPGGSYEQYF. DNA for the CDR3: TGTGCCAGCAGAAACCCGGGGGGATCCTACGAGCAGTACTTC.

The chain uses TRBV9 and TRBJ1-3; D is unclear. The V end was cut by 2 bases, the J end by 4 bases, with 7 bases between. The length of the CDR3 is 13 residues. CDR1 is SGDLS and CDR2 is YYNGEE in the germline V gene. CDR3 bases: TGTGCCAGCAGCGTTCAGTCCGGAAACACCATATATTTT. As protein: CASSVQSGNTIYF.

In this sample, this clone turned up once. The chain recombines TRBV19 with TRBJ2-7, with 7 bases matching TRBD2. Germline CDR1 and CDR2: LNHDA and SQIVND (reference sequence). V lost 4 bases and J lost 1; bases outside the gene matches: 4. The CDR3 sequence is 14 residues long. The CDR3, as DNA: TGTGCCAGTAGTAGATCAGCGGGATCCTACGAGCAGTACTTC. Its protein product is CASSRSAGSYEQYF.

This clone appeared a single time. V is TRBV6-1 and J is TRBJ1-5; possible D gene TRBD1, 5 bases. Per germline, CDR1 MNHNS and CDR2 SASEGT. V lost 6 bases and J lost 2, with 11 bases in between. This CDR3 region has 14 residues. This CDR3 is CASRAREGNQPQHF. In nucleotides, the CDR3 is TGTGCCAGCAGGGCCAGGGAAGGCAATCAGCCCCAGCATTTT.

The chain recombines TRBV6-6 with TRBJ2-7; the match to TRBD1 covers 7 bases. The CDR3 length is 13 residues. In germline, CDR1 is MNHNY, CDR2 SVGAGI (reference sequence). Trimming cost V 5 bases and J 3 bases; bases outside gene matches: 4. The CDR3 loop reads CASSPTGFYEQYF. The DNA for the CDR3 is TGTGCCAGCAGTCCGACAGGGTTCTACGAGCAGTACTTC.

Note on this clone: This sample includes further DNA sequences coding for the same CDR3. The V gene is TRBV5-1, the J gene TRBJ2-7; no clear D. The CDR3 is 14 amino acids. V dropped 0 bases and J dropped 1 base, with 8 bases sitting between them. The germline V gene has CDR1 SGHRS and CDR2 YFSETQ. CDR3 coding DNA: TGCGCCAGCAGCTTGGAGGTACTATCCTACGAGCAGTACTTC. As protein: CASSLEVLSYEQYF.

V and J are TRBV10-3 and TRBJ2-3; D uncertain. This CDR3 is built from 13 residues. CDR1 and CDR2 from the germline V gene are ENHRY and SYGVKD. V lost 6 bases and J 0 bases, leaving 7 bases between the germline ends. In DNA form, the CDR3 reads TGTGCCATCAGATTGCCAAGCACAGATACGCAGTATTTT. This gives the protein CAIRLPSTDTQYF.

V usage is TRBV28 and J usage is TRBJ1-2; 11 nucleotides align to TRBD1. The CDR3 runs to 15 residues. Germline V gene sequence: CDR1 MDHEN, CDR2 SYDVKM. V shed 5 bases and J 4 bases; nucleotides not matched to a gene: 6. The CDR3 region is CASSPRTGGSYGYTF. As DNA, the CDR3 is TGTGCCAGCAGTCCTAGGACAGGGGGCTCCTATGGCTACACCTTC.

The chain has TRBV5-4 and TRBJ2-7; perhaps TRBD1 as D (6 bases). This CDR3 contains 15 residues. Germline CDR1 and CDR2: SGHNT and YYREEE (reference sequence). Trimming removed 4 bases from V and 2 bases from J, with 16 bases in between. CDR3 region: CASSVMIQGPYEQYF. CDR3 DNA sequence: TGTGCCAGCAGCGTTATGATACAGGGTCCCTACGAGCAGTACTTC.